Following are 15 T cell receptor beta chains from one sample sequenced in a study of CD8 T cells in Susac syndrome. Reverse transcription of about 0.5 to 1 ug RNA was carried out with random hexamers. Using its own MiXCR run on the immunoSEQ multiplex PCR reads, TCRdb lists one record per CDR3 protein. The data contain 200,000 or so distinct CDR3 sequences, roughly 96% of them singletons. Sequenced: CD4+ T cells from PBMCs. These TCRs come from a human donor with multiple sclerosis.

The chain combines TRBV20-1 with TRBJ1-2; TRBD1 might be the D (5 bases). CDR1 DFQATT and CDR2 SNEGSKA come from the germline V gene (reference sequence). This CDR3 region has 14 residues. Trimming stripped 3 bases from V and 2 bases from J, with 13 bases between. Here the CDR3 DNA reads TGCAGTGCTAGCGGGGGTGCTTCCAACTATGGCTACACCTTC. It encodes CSASGGASNYGYTF.

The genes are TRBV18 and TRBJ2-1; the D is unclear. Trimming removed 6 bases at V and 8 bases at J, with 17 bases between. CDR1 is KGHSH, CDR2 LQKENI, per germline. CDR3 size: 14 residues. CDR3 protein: CASSPSRSSDEQFF. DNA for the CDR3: TGTGCCAGCTCGCCCTCACGGTCGAGCGATGAGCAGTTCTTC.

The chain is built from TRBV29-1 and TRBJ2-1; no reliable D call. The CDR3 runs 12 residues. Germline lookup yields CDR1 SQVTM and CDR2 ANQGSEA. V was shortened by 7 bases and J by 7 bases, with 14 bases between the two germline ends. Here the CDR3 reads CSAWTSLNEQFF. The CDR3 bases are TGCAGCGCGTGGACGTCCCTTAATGAGCAGTTCTTC.

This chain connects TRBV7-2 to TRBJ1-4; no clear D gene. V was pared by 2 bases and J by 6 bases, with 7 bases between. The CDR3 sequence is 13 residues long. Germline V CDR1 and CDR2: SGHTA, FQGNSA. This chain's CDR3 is CASSLSGYEKLFF. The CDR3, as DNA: TGTGCCAGCAGCTTATCCGGCTATGAAAAACTGTTTTTT.

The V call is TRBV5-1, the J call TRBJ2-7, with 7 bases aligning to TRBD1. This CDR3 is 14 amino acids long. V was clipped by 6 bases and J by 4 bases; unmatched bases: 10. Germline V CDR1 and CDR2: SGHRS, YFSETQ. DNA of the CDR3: TGCGCCAGCACTGCAGGACAGGAGACTTACGAGCAGTACTTC. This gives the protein CASTAGQETYEQYF.

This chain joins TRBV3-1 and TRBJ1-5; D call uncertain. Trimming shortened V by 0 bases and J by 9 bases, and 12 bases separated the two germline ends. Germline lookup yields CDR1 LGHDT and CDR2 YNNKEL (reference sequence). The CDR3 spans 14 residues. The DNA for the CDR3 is TGTGCCAGCAGCCAAGAGCGAGCCTGGGGGCCCCAGCATTTT. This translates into CASSQERAWGPQHF.

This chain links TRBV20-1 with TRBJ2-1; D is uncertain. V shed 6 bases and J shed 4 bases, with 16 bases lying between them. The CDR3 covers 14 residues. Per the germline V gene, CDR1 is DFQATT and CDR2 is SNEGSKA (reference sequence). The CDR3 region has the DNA TGCAGTGCCCAATCGGATTTACTTTACAATGAGCAGTTCTTC. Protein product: CSAQSDLLYNEQFF.

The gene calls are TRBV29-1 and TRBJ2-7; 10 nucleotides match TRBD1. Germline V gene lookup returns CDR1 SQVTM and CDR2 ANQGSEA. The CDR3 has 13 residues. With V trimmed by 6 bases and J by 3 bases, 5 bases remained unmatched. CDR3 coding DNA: TGCAGCGTGACGACAGGGGGCCTCTACGAGCAGTACTTC. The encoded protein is CSVTTGGLYEQYF.

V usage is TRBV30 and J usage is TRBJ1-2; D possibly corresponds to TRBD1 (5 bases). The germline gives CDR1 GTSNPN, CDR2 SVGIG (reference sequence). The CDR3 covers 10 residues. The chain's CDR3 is CAGTLRGYTF. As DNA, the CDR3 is TGTGCAGGGACGTTGCGGGGCTACACCTTC. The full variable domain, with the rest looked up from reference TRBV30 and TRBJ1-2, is SQTIHQWPATLVQPVGSPLSLECTVEGTSNPNLYWYRQAAGRGLQLLFYSVGIGQISSEVPQNLSASRPQDRQFILSSKKLLLSDSGFYLCAGTLRGYTFGSGTRLTVV.

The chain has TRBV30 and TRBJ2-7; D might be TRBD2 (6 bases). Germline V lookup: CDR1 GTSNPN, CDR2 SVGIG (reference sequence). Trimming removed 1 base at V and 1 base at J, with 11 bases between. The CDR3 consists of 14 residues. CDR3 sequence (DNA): TGTGCCTGGAGTGGACGGGGGATATCCTACGAGCAGTACTTC. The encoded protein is CAWSGRGISYEQYF.

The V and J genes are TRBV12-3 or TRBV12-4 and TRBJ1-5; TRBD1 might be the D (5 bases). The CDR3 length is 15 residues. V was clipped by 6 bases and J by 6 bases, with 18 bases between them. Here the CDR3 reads CASSPRGPRGQPQHF. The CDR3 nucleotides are TGTGCCAGCAGCCCTCGGGGACCTCGGGGTCAGCCCCAGCATTTT.

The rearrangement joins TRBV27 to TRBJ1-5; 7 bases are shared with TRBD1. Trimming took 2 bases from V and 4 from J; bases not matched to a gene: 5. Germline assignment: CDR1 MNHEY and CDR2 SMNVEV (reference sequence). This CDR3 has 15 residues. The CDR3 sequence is CASSLTGAGNQPQHF. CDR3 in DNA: TGTGCCAGCAGTTTAACAGGGGCCGGGAATCAGCCCCAGCATTTT.

This CDR3 is CASSLKDRVNIQYF. DNA of the CDR3: TGCGCCAGCAGCTTGAAGGACAGGGTTAACATTCAGTACTTC. The rearrangement uses TRBV5-1 and TRBJ2-4, with 8 bases lining up with TRBD1. The germline V gene has CDR1 SGHRS and CDR2 YFSETQ. The ends lost 1 base at V and 7 bases at J; junction bases unmatched: 4. The CDR3 is made up of 14 amino acids.

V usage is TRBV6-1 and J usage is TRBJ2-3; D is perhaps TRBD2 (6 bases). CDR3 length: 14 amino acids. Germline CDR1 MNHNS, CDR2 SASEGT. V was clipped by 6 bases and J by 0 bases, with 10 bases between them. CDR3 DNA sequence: TGTGCCAGCAGGAGGACTACTAGCACAGATACGCAGTATTTT. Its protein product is CASRRTTSTDTQYF.

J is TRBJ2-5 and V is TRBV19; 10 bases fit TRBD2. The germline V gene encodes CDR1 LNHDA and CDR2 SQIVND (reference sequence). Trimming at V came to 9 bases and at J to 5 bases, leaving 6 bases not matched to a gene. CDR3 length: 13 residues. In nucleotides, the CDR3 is TGTGCCAGCCGGGGACTAGCGCTCGAGACCCAGTACTTC. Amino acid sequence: CASRGLALETQYF.